These T cell receptor beta chains were read from a single sample in a study of molecular identifiers for immune sequencing clone quantification. TCRdb itself ran the PCR reads through MiXCR, one entry per CDR3 protein. The repertoire holds hundreds of thousands of distinct CDR3 sequences, with 20% as singletons. The sequenced sample was naive CD8+ T cells from blood, with Jurkat cell RNA spiked in. These receptors were taken from a human donor in good health. Some libraries in this study had Jurkat cell RNA spiked in. CDR3s include the opening cysteine and the closing phenylalanine or tryptophan. The order of the fields is J gene, V gene, clone size, D gene, CDR3 length, CDR3 DNA, CDR3 protein. The D gene is left open where the match is weak. Only part of the rows carry a size: once, few, many, or a class if the clone is expanded.

>TRBJ2-7|TRBV2|NA|TRBD1|16
TGTGCCAGCACCCATGTCCGGACAGGGACCGCCTACGAGCAGTACTTC
CASTHVRTGTAYEQYF
>TRBJ2-5|TRBV7-6|many|NA|15
TGTGCCAGCAGCTTAGATTTGTACCCGGTAGAGACCCAGTACTTC
CASSLDLYPVETQYF
>TRBJ2-1|TRBV12-3/TRBV12-4|NA|TRBD2|18
TGCGCCAGCAGTTTTAAAGAAGCGGGACCGGGAGCTTGGAATGAGCAGTTCTTC
CASSFKEAGPGAWNEQFF
>TRBJ1-1|TRBV10-2|NA|NA|13
TGCGCCAGCAGTGGGTGGGGTACCAGTGAAGCTTTCTTT
CASSGWGTSEAFF
>TRBJ2-7|TRBV4-1|few|TRBD2|14
TGCGCCAGCAGCGACACTAGCGGTACCTACGAGCAGTACTTC
CASSDTSGTYEQYF
>TRBJ1-5|TRBV29-1|many|NA|11
TGCAGCGTTGACGTAGTTCAGCCCCAGCATTTT
CSVDVVQPQHF
>TRBJ1-3|TRBV6-5|many|NA|17
TGTGCCAGCAGCCCAGAGGCTGGACTGCTCCAAGTTGGCACCATATATTTT
CASSPEAGLLQVGTIYF
>TRBJ2-5|TRBV4-1|many|TRBD1|13
TGCGCCAGTGGGGACAGGAGTCAAGAGACCCAGTACTTC
CASGDRSQETQYF
>TRBJ1-2|TRBV27|NA|NA|13
TGTGCCAGCAGTCCCCAAGGGGCGGATGGCTACACCTTC
CASSPQGADGYTF
>TRBJ2-2|TRBV6-2/TRBV6-3|NA|NA|17
TGTGCCAGCAGTTACAAGGGCAGACTCTCTAACACCGGGGAGCTGTTTTTT
CASSYKGRLSNTGELFF
>TRBJ2-1|TRBV6-2/TRBV6-3|NA|TRBD2|19
TGTGCCAGCAGTTACTCAACATCCCCAAATAGCGGGGGGGGCAATGAGCAGTTCTTC
CASSYSTSPNSGGGNEQFF
>TRBJ1-4|TRBV7-8|many|NA|16
TGTGCCAGCAGCTTCCACAGGGAGTTAACTAATGAAAAACTGTTTTTT
CASSFHRELTNEKLFF
>TRBJ2-7|TRBV6-2/TRBV6-3|many|TRBD2|12
TGTGCCAGCAGTGGGACTAGCGCCGAGCAGTACTTC
CASSGTSAEQYF
>TRBJ1-5|TRBV19|few|NA|14
TGTGCCAGCCTAACCGGGAGCGGCAATCAGCCCCAGCATTTT
CASLTGSGNQPQHF
>TRBJ1-6|TRBV6-6|many|NA|17
TGTGCCAGCAGTTACCTCCGGCAGGGCTCCTATAATTCACCCCTCCACTTT
CASSYLRQGSYNSPLHF
>TRBJ2-4|TRBV6-6|many|TRBD2|15
TGTGCCAGCAGTTCCTCTAGCGGGAGTTTAGGCATTCAGTACTTC
CASSSSSGSLGIQYF
>TRBJ1-5|TRBV5-6|NA|NA|13
TGTGCCAGCAGCTTTGGTGGTCATCAGCCCCAGCATTTT
CASSFGGHQPQHF
>TRBJ2-7|TRBV20-1|many|NA|13
TGCAGTGCTAGCCCCACAGAATCCTACGAGCAGTACTTC
CSASPTESYEQYF
>TRBJ2-1|TRBV27|few|TRBD2|15
TGTGCCAGCAGTTTATTCCTAGCGGGAAACAATGAGCAGTTCTTC
CASSLFLAGNNEQFF
>TRBJ1-1|TRBV27|many|NA|17
TGTGCCAGCAGTTTATCGATCAGCCCCATAATGAACACTGAAGCTTTCTTT
CASSLSISPIMNTEAFF
>TRBJ1-1|TRBV12-5|many|NA|13
TGTGCTAGTGGTCCGGACGCACTGGCTGAAGCTTTCTTT
CASGPDALAEAFF
>TRBJ2-5|TRBV6-5|many|NA|14
TGTGCCAGCAGTTACCGGGGAGACCAAGAGACCCAGTACTTC
CASSYRGDQETQYF
>TRBJ2-1|TRBV5-1|NA|TRBD1|17
TGCGCCAGCAGCTCCAATCACCTCGGGACAGGGTGGAATGAGCAGTCCTTC
CASSSNHLGTGWNEQSF
>TRBJ2-5|TRBV20-1|NA|TRBD2|14
TGCAGTGCTAACCCGCTCGGGAGGGGGGAGACCCAGTACTTC
CSANPLGRGETQYF
>TRBJ2-1|TRBV10-1|few|TRBD1|15
TGCGCCAGCAGCCACGGGACAGGGGCCTACAATGAGCAGTTCTTC
CASSHGTGAYNEQFF
>TRBJ2-5|TRBV29-1|many|NA|12
TGCAGCGACAACAGGGAGGAGCAGACCCAGTACTTC
CSDNREEQTQYF
>TRBJ2-3|TRBV6-2/TRBV6-3|many|NA|11
TGTGCCAGCAGGAAAACAGATACGCAGTATTTT
CASRKTDTQYF
>TRBJ2-2|TRBV28|NA|NA|13
TGTGCCAGCAGACCCTGGGAAACCGGGGAGCTGTTTTTT
CASRPWETGELFF
>TRBJ2-1|TRBV13|many|NA|13
TGTGCCAGCAGCTTAAGGTCCTTCGATGAGCAGTTCTTC
CASSLRSFDEQFF
>TRBJ2-7|TRBV4-3|many|NA|15
TGTGCCAGCAGCCAGGACAGTGGGAGCTCCTACGAGCAGTACTTC
CASSQDSGSSYEQYF
>TRBJ2-4|TRBV12-3/TRBV12-4|many|TRBD2|15
TGTGCCAGCAGGTGGAGCGGGGGGGCCAAAAACATTCAGTACTTC
CASRWSGGAKNIQYF
>TRBJ1-2|TRBV27|many|NA|15
TGTGCCAGCAGTTTGGAAAGGAGCAACTTCTATGGCTACACCTTC
CASSLERSNFYGYTF
>TRBJ2-7|TRBV12-3/TRBV12-4|few|NA|16
TGTGCCAGCAGCCCCGCCGGGGCACCGGGGTCCTACGAGCAGTACTTC
CASSPAGAPGSYEQYF
>TRBJ2-5|TRBV7-9|many|NA|14
TGTGCCAGCAGCCCGGACAGATCCCAAGAGACCCAGTACTTC
CASSPDRSQETQYF
>TRBJ2-3|TRBV2|many|NA|15
TGTGCCAGCAGCGATATAACCACTTCCACAGATACGCAGTATTTT
CASSDITTSTDTQYF
>TRBJ2-7|TRBV7-9|NA|TRBD2|17
TGTGCCAGCAGCTTTGCTTTAGCGGGGGGCCCTTCCTACGAGCAGTACTTC
CASSFALAGGPSYEQYF
>TRBJ2-3|TRBV9|many|NA|15
TGTGCCAGCAGCGTAGGGACTACCCCCTCGGATACGCAGTATTTT
CASSVGTTPSDTQYF
>TRBJ1-1|TRBV2|many|TRBD1|14
TGTGCCAGCAGTGAGTGGCAGGGGGACACTGAAGCTTTCTTT
CASSEWQGDTEAFF
>TRBJ2-3|TRBV11-2|many|TRBD2|20
TGTGCCAGCAGCCATACCATCCGGGGCCTAGCGGGGGGGATCGCAGATACGCAGTATTTT
CASSHTIRGLAGGIADTQYF
>TRBJ2-3|TRBV5-1|many|NA|15
TGCGCCAGCAGCTTGACAGGGAGGAACACAGATACGCAGTATTTT
CASSLTGRNTDTQYF
>TRBJ2-7|TRBV29-1|few|NA|14
TGCAGCGTTGAAACCACAGGAATCTCCTACGAGCAGTACTTC
CSVETTGISYEQYF